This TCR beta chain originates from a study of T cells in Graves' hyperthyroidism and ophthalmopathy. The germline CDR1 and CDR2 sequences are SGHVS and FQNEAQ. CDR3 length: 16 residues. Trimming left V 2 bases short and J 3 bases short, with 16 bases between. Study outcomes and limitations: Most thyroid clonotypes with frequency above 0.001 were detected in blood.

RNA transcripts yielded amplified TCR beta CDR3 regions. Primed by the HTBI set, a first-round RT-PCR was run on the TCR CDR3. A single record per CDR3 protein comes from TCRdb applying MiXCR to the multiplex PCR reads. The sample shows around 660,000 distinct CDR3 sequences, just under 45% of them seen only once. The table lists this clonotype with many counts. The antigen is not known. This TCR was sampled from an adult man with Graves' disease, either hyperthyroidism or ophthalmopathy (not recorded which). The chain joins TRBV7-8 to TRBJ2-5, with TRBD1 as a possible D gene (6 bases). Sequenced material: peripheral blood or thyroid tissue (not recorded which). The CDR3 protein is CASSLSNRVGEETQYF. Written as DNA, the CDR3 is TGTGCCAGCAGCTTAAGTAACAGGGTTGGTGAAGAGACCCAGTACTTC.